This TCR beta chain derives from a study of T cell responses to AZD1222 COVID-19 vaccine. The study's findings and limits: Baseline antibody screening turned up just a handful of seropositive AZD1222 recipients.

Worth noting for this clone: What it binds is unknown.

V lost 1 base to trimming and J lost 6 bases; unmatched junction nucleotides: 9. Germline CDR1 LGHDT, CDR2 YNNKEL (reference sequence). The CDR3 sequence is 16 residues long. TCRdb's copy holds only in-frame clones and misses some; the assay was immunoSEQ multiplex PCR. Here the sample spans about 170,000 clones, around 91% being singletons. The chain carries TRBV3-1 (or the pseudogene TRBV3-2) and TRBJ2-3; TRBD2 matches 8 bases. Sample: peripheral blood, taken on day 0 of AZD1222 vaccination. This clonotype was obtained from an adult in good health. CDR3 in DNA: TGTGCCAGCAGCCAAGGAACGGGGGGGAAAGGGGATACGCAGTATTTT. The encoded protein is CASSQGTGGKGDTQYF.